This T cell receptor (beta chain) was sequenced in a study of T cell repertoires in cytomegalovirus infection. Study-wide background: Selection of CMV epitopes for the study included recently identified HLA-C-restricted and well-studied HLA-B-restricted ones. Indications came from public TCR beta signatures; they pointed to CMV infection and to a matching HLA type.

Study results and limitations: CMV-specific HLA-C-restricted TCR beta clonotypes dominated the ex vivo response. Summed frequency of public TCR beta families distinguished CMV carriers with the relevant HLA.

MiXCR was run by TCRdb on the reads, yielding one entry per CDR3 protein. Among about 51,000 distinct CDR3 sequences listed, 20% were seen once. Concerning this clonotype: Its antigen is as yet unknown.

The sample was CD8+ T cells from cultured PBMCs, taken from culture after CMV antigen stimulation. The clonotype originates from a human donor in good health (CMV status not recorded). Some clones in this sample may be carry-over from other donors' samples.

In DNA, the CDR3 is TGTGCCAGCAGCTTAGGACTCGCGACCGGGGAGCTGTTTTTT. The encoded protein is CASSLGLATGELFF. This chain links TRBV7-9 with TRBJ2-2; D unclear. V was clipped by 1 base and J by 5 bases, with 8 bases between them. This CDR3 has 14 residues. Germline V gives CDR1 SEHNR, CDR2 FQNEAQ (reference sequence).